This T cell receptor beta chain appears in the sequencing data of a study of T-cell reconstitution after alpha-beta-depleted transplantation in children. This sample's TCRbeta library carried unique molecular identifier barcodes. TCRdb analysed the PCR reads with MiXCR anew, one entry per CDR3 protein. The sample holds some 830,000 distinct CDR3 sequences, roughly 15% seen once. General observations from the study: At one year after transplant, newly produced T cells mostly accounted for T-cell counts and diversity.

Germline CDR1 is SGHRS and CDR2 is YFSETQ. Deletions cut 3 bases from V and 2 bases from J, with 15 bases between. CDR3 length: 15 residues. Notes on this clonotype: Its specificity is not known.

This sequence joins TRBV5-1 and TRBJ2-7; possibly TRBD2 for D (6 bases). The specimen was PBMCs, mostly from graft donor cells, collected 360 days after TCRalphabeta/CD19-depleted stem cell transplant. The receptor's source is a male patient younger than 18 who had a stem cell transplant for acute lymphoblastic leukemia, so the T cells may come from the graft donor. The CDR3, as DNA: TGCGCCAGCAGCTCCCTTGTGGGAGGCCCCTACGAGCAGTACTTC. Protein sequence: CASSSLVGGPYEQYF.